The 11 T cell receptor beta chains below were found in one sample sequenced in a study of blood T cell repertoires in COVID-19 (dated by TCRdb to the early 2020s). Libraries were built with the immunoSEQ multiplex PCR assay. TCRdb stores this immuneACCESS table with in-frame sequences only. Part of the clones is absent; in the studies checked, under half of the shortfall reflects unresolved V genes, and no reason is known for the rest. The sample table lists around 300,000 clones, roughly 88% of them with a count of one. The top ten constitute less than 3% of the sample. The source material was peripheral blood. The origin of the receptors is a woman in her thirties with active or convalescent COVID-19.

The rearrangement links TRBV19 to TRBJ1-5, with 12 bases that match TRBD1. Trimming took 5 bases from V and 5 from J; bases not matched to a gene: 4. The CDR3 is 15 amino acids. In germline, CDR1 is LNHDA, CDR2 SQIVND (reference sequence). The CDR3 nucleotides read TGTGCCAGTAGTCCCGGGACAGGGGGCTATCAGCCCCAGCATTTT. Translating it yields CASSPGTGGYQPQHF.

The chain carries TRBV27 and TRBJ2-7; weak D call: TRBD2 (5 bases). Trimming cost V 3 bases and J 0 bases, with 12 bases left between them. Per the germline V gene, CDR1 is MNHEY and CDR2 is SMNVEV (reference sequence). The CDR3 runs to 15 residues. The CDR3 nucleotides read TGTGCCAGCAGTTTGAGAGCGGAGAGCTCCTACGAGCAGTACTTC. Encoded protein: CASSLRAESSYEQYF.

The gene calls are TRBV5-6 and TRBJ1-4; 7 positions agree with TRBD1. CDR3 length equals 15 residues. The V gene's germline CDR1 is SGHDT and CDR2 YYEEEE. J was trimmed by 7 bases and V by 0 bases; bases with no gene match: 6. The CDR3 DNA follows: TGTGCCAGCAGCTTGGGGAAGGGGGCGGTTGAAAAACTGTTTTTT. Protein: CASSLGKGAVEKLFF.

The chain is built from TRBV5-4 and TRBJ1-2; D perhaps matches TRBD1 (5 bases). The germline CDR1 and CDR2 sequences are SGHNT and YYREEE (reference sequence). The ends were cut back, 0 bases at V and 6 bases at J, with 9 bases in the middle. The CDR3 has 13 residues. The CDR3 sequence is CASSLEGLDGYTF. DNA for the CDR3: TGTGCCAGCAGCTTGGAGGGGTTGGATGGCTACACCTTC.

This clone appeared once. This sequence joins TRBV9 and TRBJ2-2; 8 bases agree with TRBD1. The CDR3 is made up of 15 amino acids. The germline V gene has CDR1 SGDLS and CDR2 YYNGEE. V dropped 5 bases and J dropped 4; count of bases not matched to a gene: 7. In DNA form, the CDR3 reads TGTGCCAGCAGTTGGACAGGGACGGGCACCGGGGAGCTGTTTTTT. Translation gives CASSWTGTGTGELFF.

The chain employs TRBV7-2 and TRBJ2-1; a possible D gene is TRBD2 (7 bases). CDR3 length equals 16 residues. V was trimmed by 3 bases and J by 4 bases, leaving 16 bases between them. CDR1 is SGHTA, CDR2 FQGNSA, per germline. The CDR3 loop is CASSFSGGAGYNEQFF. CDR3 nucleotide sequence: TGTGCCAGCAGCTTCAGTGGGGGGGCAGGATACAATGAGCAGTTCTTC. The full variable domain, with the rest looked up from reference TRBV7-2 and TRBJ2-1, is GAGVSQSPSNKVTEKGKDVELRCDPISGHTALYWYRQSLGQGLEFLIYFQGNSAPDKSGLPSDRFSAERTGGSVSTLTIQRTQQEDSAVYLCASSFSGGAGYNEQFFGPGTRLTVL.

The rearrangement links TRBV3-1 (or the pseudogene TRBV3-2) to TRBJ2-7; the D gene is possibly TRBD2 (6 bases). V was cut by 3 bases and J by 3 bases, with 12 bases left in between. This CDR3 is built from 14 residues. CDR1 is LGHDT, CDR2 YNNKEL, per germline (reference sequence). The DNA for the CDR3 is TGTGCCAGCAGCCATCTTCGGGGGTTCTACGAGCAGTACTTC. The encoded protein is CASSHLRGFYEQYF.

The genes are TRBV28 and TRBJ2-1; maybe TRBD2 (5 bases). The germline gives CDR1 MDHEN, CDR2 SYDVKM. The CDR3 consists of 12 residues. The ends were cut back, 5 bases at V and 3 bases at J, with 5 bases in the middle. The CDR3 bases are TGTGCCAGCAGTGGACTCTACAATGAGCAGTTCTTC. Translation gives CASSGLYNEQFF.

The chain carries TRBV7-9 and TRBJ2-1; D is perhaps TRBD2 (5 bases). Looked up from germline, CDR1 is SEHNR and CDR2 is FQNEAQ (reference sequence). With 4 bases removed from V and 6 bases from J, the gap between germline ends came to 16 bases. The CDR3 runs 15 residues. The CDR3 DNA sequence: TGTGCCAGCAGCTGGCTGGCTAGTGCGGGCAATGAGCAGTTCTTC. Its protein product is CASSWLASAGNEQFF.

The chain joins TRBV19 to TRBJ2-3; D gene ambiguous. The germline V gene has CDR1 LNHDA and CDR2 SQIVND (reference sequence). The CDR3 loop spans 12 amino acids. The V end was cut by 8 bases, the J end by 2 bases, with 8 bases between. CDR3 region: CASGQNTDTQYF. DNA of the CDR3: TGTGCCAGTGGTCAGAACACAGATACGCAGTATTTT. Based on the CDR3 plus reference TRBV19 and TRBJ2-3, the full variable domain is DGGITQSPKYLFRKEGQNVTLSCEQNLNHDAMYWYRQDPGQGLRLIYYSQIVNDFQKGDIAEGYSVSREKKESFPLTVTSAQKNPTAFYLCASGQNTDTQYFGPGTRLTVL.

The CDR3 DNA is TGTGCCAGCAGCCGGGCAGGTAATCAGCCCCAGCATTTT. Amino acids: CASSRAGNQPQHF. V is TRBV14 and J is TRBJ1-5; D remains ambiguous. Trimming shortened V by 4 bases and J by 4 bases, and 8 bases separated the two germline ends. Germline-derived CDR1 and CDR2 are SGHDN and FVKESK. The length of the CDR3 is 13 residues.